This T cell receptor (beta chain) was retrieved from a study of spatial heterogeneity in lung cancer. This clonotype was seen many times. Using its own MiXCR run on the 5' RACE reads, TCRdb lists one record per CDR3 protein. This sample carries 23,000 or so distinct CDR3 sequences, 7% of them seen once, and the ten largest clones take 13% to 15%. The time point: sample taken at primary tumor resection. CDR1 SGHRS and CDR2 YFSETQ come from the germline V gene. The CDR3 contains 16 residues. Between the trimmed V and J ends, which lost 1 base and 5 bases, there was a span of 18 bases. The chain is built from TRBV5-1 and TRBJ1-1; D may be TRBD1 (5 bases). The TCR was taken from a male donor with early-stage non-small cell lung cancer. The sample was PBMCs, taken at surgery. The chain's CDR3 is CASSLIRAVEGTEAFF. In DNA form, the CDR3 reads TGCGCCAGCAGCTTGATCAGGGCCGTCGAAGGTACTGAAGCTTTCTTT.